This TCR beta chain was found in a study of T-cell memory formation after mild COVID-19. A single record per CDR3 protein comes from TCRdb applying MiXCR to the 5' RACE reads. The table records 200,000 to 300,000 distinct CDR3 sequences, over 15% of them present only once. CDR3 length equals 14 residues. Germline CDR1 reads SNHLY; CDR2 reads FYNNEI. Trimming pared 10 bases from V and 6 bases from J, leaving 19 bases between. This receptor was taken from a man between 18 and 35 years old who had mild COVID-19 (a few samples of this study predate the infection). Cell type and time point are not known. This chain connects TRBV2 to TRBJ1-5; weak D call: TRBD1 (6 bases). The sample taken for sequencing was PBMCs or a T cell subset sorted from them (not recorded which). CDR3 in amino acids: CATDGRGASQPQHF. As DNA, the CDR3 is TGTGCCACCGACGGCCGGGGGGCTAGTCAGCCCCAGCATTTT.